The clone carrying this TCR beta chain has at least ten counts. Its matching antigen is unknown. This entry comes from a study of identical twins. Study observations and caveats: Conclusions came from cross-sectional statistical analysis, not from following the same donors. The models systematically underestimated how much out-of-frame TCR alpha was shared in monozygotic twins. Where out-of-frame alpha sequences were twin-shared, they showed excess low generation probability. For zero-insertion analyses, partial confounding could come from invariant MAIT and iNKT cells.

TCRdb re-called the 5' RACE reads through MiXCR, storing one row per CDR3 protein. The table includes about 390,000 distinct CDR3 sequences, around 9.7% detected once. V was pared by 3 bases and J by 6 bases, with 5 bases of the junction left unmatched. Germline V gives CDR1 SGDLS, CDR2 YYNGEE. The length of the CDR3 is 16 residues. V and J are TRBV9 and TRBJ2-2; TRBD2 matches 13 bases. Sequenced: naive T cells sorted from blood. This receptor was identified in a woman aged 45-65 years in good health. CDR3 coding DNA: TGTGCCAGCAGCGAAGGACTAGCGGGAGAGGCCGGGGAGCTGTTTTTT. Amino acid sequence: CASSEGLAGEAGELFF. The full variable domain, with the rest looked up from reference TRBV9 and TRBJ2-2, is DSGVTQTPKHLITATGQRVTLRCSPRSGDLSVYWYQQSLDQGLQFLIQYYNGEERAKGNILERFSAQQFPDLHSELNLSSLELGDSALYFCASSEGLAGEAGELFFGEGSRLTVL.